This TCR beta chain was sequenced in a study of blood T cell repertoires in COVID-19. The table came from immunoSEQ multiplex PCR; TCRdb's copy has only in-frame clones and leaves some out. This table holds under 250,000 clones, approximately 90% found once. This clone was observed a single time. The J segment lost 8 bases and the V segment lost 3 bases, leaving 4 bases of the junction unmatched. Germline V gene lookup returns CDR1 KGHDR and CDR2 SFDVKD. This CDR3 contains 13 residues. The sequenced sample consisted of peripheral blood. V gene TRBV24-1 combines with J gene TRBJ1-1, with 8 bases lining up with TRBD1. This clonotype originated in a woman aged 25-40 years with COVID-19, enrolled during active disease. The CDR3 sequence: CATSDAGQGEAFF. As DNA, the CDR3 is TGTGCCACCAGTGATGCTGGACAGGGCGAAGCTTTCTTT.